Shown below are 13 T cell receptor beta chains from a single sample sequenced in a study of T cells in narcolepsy. Here immunoSEQ multiplex PCR was the method, and the copy in TCRdb shows in-frame clones only, minus some. Here the sample spans tens of thousands of clones, 75% to 85% being singletons. Sequencing used memory (CD45RA-) CD4+ T cells from blood. These receptors were collected from a human donor in good health.

The V call is TRBV27, the J call TRBJ2-5; no clear D. The J call is doubtful: the DNA matches TRBJ2-7 better. The CDR3 runs 14 residues. Germline V CDR1 and CDR2: MNHEY, SMNVEV (reference sequence). The CDR3 protein is CASSRTSTSYEQYF. CDR3 coding DNA: TGTGCCAGCAGTCGTACAAGTACCTCCTACGAGCAGTACTTC.

The chain combines TRBV15 with TRBJ1-5; D not resolved. The CDR3 is 13 residues long. V was shortened by 0 bases and J by 9 bases, with 9 bases between the two germline ends. Germline V CDR1 and CDR2: LNHNV, YYDKDF (reference sequence). The CDR3 reads CATSRDDIGPQHF. DNA for the CDR3: TGTGCCACCAGCAGAGATGATATAGGGCCCCAGCATTTT.

CDR3 loop: CASRTGVYEQYF. CDR3 nucleotide sequence: TGCGCCAGCAGGACAGGGGTATACGAGCAGTACTTC. V usage is TRBV5-1 and J usage is TRBJ2-7, with 8 nucleotides matching TRBD1. This CDR3 comprises 12 residues. Germline-derived CDR1 and CDR2 are SGHRS and YFSETQ. V was pared by 5 bases and J by 4 bases, with 2 bases of the junction left unmatched.

This chain joins TRBV5-1 and TRBJ2-1, with D hard to call. The CDR3 covers 13 residues. V dropped 3 bases and J dropped 7 bases, with 11 bases sitting between them. Germline assignment: CDR1 SGHRS and CDR2 YFSETQ. CDR3 loop: CASSSVVTNEQFF. As DNA, the CDR3 is TGCGCCAGCAGCTCCGTGGTAACTAATGAGCAGTTCTTC.

The J gene is TRBJ1-1, the V gene TRBV19; D unresolved. Between the trimmed V and J ends, which lost 3 bases and 0 bases, there was a span of 8 bases. In germline, CDR1 is LNHDA, CDR2 SQIVND (reference sequence). The CDR3 consists of 14 residues. CDR3 bases: TGTGCCAGTAGTATGGCGGGAATGAACACTGAAGCTTTCTTT. Amino acid sequence: CASSMAGMNTEAFF.

V usage is TRBV30 and J usage is TRBJ1-1, with TRBD1 as a possible D gene (6 bases). CDR3 length: 15 amino acids. Per the germline V gene, CDR1 is GTSNPN and CDR2 is SVGIG (reference sequence). V dropped 2 bases and J dropped 7 bases, with 20 bases sitting between them. For the CDR3, the DNA is TGTGCCTGGAGTCACGGGGGGGCCGCCGTTGTTGAAGCTTTCTTT. Its protein product is CAWSHGGAAVVEAFF. Based on the CDR3 plus reference TRBV30 and TRBJ1-1, the full variable domain is SQTIHQWPATLVQPVGSPLSLECTVEGTSNPNLYWYRQAAGRGLQLLFYSVGIGQISSEVPQNLSASRPQDRQFILSSKKLLLSDSGFYLCAWSHGGAAVVEAFFGQGTRLTVV.

CDR3 in DNA: TGTGCCGGACAGGGGCGAGAGGCCTATAATTCACCCCTCCACTTT. Protein: CAGQGREAYNSPLHF. This chain uses TRBV2 with TRBJ1-6, with 9 bases that match TRBD1. Losses at the gene ends were 11 bases for V and 2 bases for J; bases not matched to a gene: 7. Germline V gene data show CDR1 as SNHLY and CDR2 as FYNNEI. This CDR3 spans 15 amino acids.

Only a few counts were recorded for this clone. The V and J genes are TRBV14 and TRBJ2-1; the match to TRBD2 covers 10 bases. Germline V gene data show CDR1 as SGHDN and CDR2 as FVKESK. The CDR3 loop spans 17 amino acids. Trimming removed 5 bases from V and 2 bases from J; junction bases left unmatched: 9. The CDR3 loop is CASSSNLLAGPYNEQFF. The DNA for the CDR3 is TGTGCCAGCAGCTCAAACTTACTAGCGGGACCCTACAATGAGCAGTTCTTC.

V gene TRBV7-2 combines with J gene TRBJ1-6; D is ambiguous. V was clipped by 2 bases and J by 4 bases, with 9 bases between them. The CDR3 has 15 residues. Germline assignment: CDR1 SGHTA and CDR2 FQGNSA. The chain's CDR3 is CASSLLQPYNSPLHF. Here the CDR3 DNA reads TGTGCCAGCAGCTTATTACAGCCTTATAATTCACCCCTCCACTTT.

The chain links TRBV6-6 to TRBJ2-7; TRBD1 agrees at 8 bases. From germline, CDR1 is MNHNY and CDR2 SVGAGI (reference sequence). The CDR3 covers 14 residues. The junction had 7 bases not matched to a gene; V was cut back by 7 bases and J by 2 bases. In nucleotides, the CDR3 is TGTGCCAGCATTTCCGGGACAGGAGCCTACGAGCAGTACTTC. Translating gives CASISGTGAYEQYF.

The chain combines TRBV7-9 with TRBJ1-2; maybe TRBD1 (6 bases). The CDR3 contains 13 residues. Trimming left V 5 bases short and J 6 bases short, with 13 bases between. Germline lookup yields CDR1 SEHNR and CDR2 FQNEAQ (reference sequence). CDR3 protein: CASSPQGANGYTF. The CDR3 DNA reads TGTGCCAGCAGCCCACAGGGAGCCAATGGCTACACCTTC.

This sequence joins TRBV7-9 and TRBJ1-4; perhaps TRBD1 as D (6 bases). CDR1 and CDR2 from the germline V gene are SEHNR and FQNEAQ (reference sequence). This CDR3 is 15 amino acids long. V gave up 2 bases and J gave up 3 bases, with 10 bases separating them. CDR3 bases: TGTGCCAGCAGCTTACCGTCAGGGGCTAATGAAAAACTGTTTTTT. It yields the protein CASSLPSGANEKLFF.

The genes are TRBV6-6 and TRBJ1-1, with a possible D match to TRBD1 (6 bases). Deletions cut 2 bases from V and 3 bases from J, with 13 bases between. CDR3 size: 15 residues. Looked up from germline, CDR1 is MNHNY and CDR2 is SVGAGI (reference sequence). The CDR3 region has the DNA TGTGCCAGCAGTTACGGGTTGGGGGGCTACACTGAAGCTTTCTTT. Translation: CASSYGLGGYTEAFF.